Here is one T cell receptor beta chain with its context. No antigen is known for it. V dropped 5 bases and J dropped 9; count of bases not matched to a gene: 10. Germline V gene lookup returns CDR1 MNHEY and CDR2 SVGEGT. This CDR3 spans 15 amino acids. The record originates from a study of T cell repertoires in cytomegalovirus infection. Turning to the study itself: Matching HLA type, along with CMV infection, was indicated by public TCR beta signatures.

One entry per CDR3 protein, called by TCRdb with MiXCR from the reads. The sample includes nearly 700,000 distinct CDR3 sequences, around 32% of them seen just once. This sequence originates from a human donor in good health (CMV status not recorded). Some clones in this sample may be carry-over from other donors' samples. The V call is TRBV6-2 or TRBV6-3, the J call TRBJ2-1, with TRBD2 matching over 10 bases. This material consisted of cultured PBMCs, taken from culture after CMV antigen stimulation. CDR3 protein: CASSPRGTSEVEQFF. The CDR3 DNA sequence: TGTGCCAGCAGTCCGCGTGGGACTAGCGAGGTTGAGCAGTTCTTC.